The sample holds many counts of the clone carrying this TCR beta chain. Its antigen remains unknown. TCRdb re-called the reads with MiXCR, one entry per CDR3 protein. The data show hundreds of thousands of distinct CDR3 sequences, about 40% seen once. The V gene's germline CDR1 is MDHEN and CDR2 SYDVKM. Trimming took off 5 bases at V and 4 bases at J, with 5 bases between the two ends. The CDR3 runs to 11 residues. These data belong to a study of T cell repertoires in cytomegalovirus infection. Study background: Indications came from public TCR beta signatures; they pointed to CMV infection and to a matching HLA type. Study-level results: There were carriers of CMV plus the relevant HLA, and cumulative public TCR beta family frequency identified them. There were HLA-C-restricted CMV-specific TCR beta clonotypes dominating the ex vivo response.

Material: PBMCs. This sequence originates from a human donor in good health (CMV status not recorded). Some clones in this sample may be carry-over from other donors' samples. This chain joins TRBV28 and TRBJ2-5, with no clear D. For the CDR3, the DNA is TGTGCCAGCAGTCCCAGAGAGACCCAGTACTTC. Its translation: CASSPRETQYF.